One and the same sample provided the 19 T cell receptor beta chains below, sequenced in a study of cytotoxic CD8 clonotypes in ibrutinib-treated CLL. Clones were sequenced by immunoSEQ multiplex PCR, and TCRdb holds only the in-frame ones, with some missing. The sample carries 150,000 or so clones, 80% recorded once. Sequencing was performed on PBMCs, taken after 36 months of ibrutinib treatment. The receptor source for this set is a human donor with chronic lymphocytic leukemia.

The CDR3 loop reads CASSLIGGRDRANYGYTF. The CDR3, as DNA: TGTGCCAGCAGCTTAATAGGGGGGCGGGACAGGGCTAACTATGGCTACACCTTC. V is TRBV11-2 and J is TRBJ1-2; 9 nucleotides line up with TRBD1. V shed 2 bases, J shed 0 bases, and the junction held 10 bases outside the gene matches. CDR1 and CDR2 (germline): SGHAT, FQNNGV. This CDR3 contains 18 residues.

The chain recombines TRBV5-4 with TRBJ1-2; D remains ambiguous. This CDR3 region has 14 residues. V gave up 3 bases and J gave up 7 bases, with 16 bases separating them. Per the germline V gene, CDR1 is SGHNT and CDR2 is YYREEE (reference sequence). The DNA for the CDR3 is TGTGCCAGCAGCTATGATTCGGAGGCCTCTGGCTACACCTTC. Translation: CASSYDSEASGYTF.

V usage is TRBV27 and J usage is TRBJ1-2, with D tentatively TRBD1 (6 bases). The CDR3 spans 13 residues. CDR1 is MNHEY and CDR2 is SMNVEV in the germline V gene (reference sequence). V lost 8 bases and J 3 bases, leaving 13 bases between the germline ends. CDR3 loop: CASSRGAYYGYTF. CDR3 DNA: TGTGCCAGCTCGCGGGGGGCTTACTATGGCTACACCTTC.

This clone was seen a handful of times. The CDR3 sequence: CASSDTSGSGNEQFF. CDR3 coding DNA: TGCGCCAGCAGCGACACTAGCGGGAGCGGGAATGAGCAGTTCTTC. J is TRBJ2-1 and V is TRBV5-1; 11 bases align to TRBD2. Germline V CDR1 and CDR2: SGHRS, YFSETQ. Trimming took 4 bases from V and 7 from J; bases not matched to a gene: 7. This CDR3 has 15 amino acids.

V usage is TRBV25-1 and J usage is TRBJ1-4, with a possible D match to TRBD1 (6 bases). Germline assignment: CDR1 MGHDK and CDR2 SYGVNS. This CDR3 is built from 18 residues. V lost 0 bases to trimming and J lost 3 bases, with 17 bases between them. CDR3 sequence (DNA): TGTGCCAGCAGTGAATATGGTAGGGGGAAGGTCGCTAATGAAAAACTGTTTTTT. Translating it yields CASSEYGRGKVANEKLFF.

The CDR3, as DNA: TGTGCCAGTACGAGCAGGGCCGGACTGGCCTTCGAGCAGTACTTC. Encoded protein: CASTSRAGLAFEQYF. The rearrangement uses TRBV19 and TRBJ2-7; D possibly uses TRBD1 or TRBD2 (5 bases each). This CDR3 has 15 residues. Germline CDR1 LNHDA, CDR2 SQIVND (reference sequence). V gave up 7 bases and J gave up 6 bases, with 22 bases separating them.

The chain combines TRBV7-2 with TRBJ2-7; no definite D call. CDR3 length: 14 amino acids. Germline CDR1 reads SGHTA; CDR2 reads FQGNSA. Deletions cut 2 bases from V and 2 bases from J, with 10 bases between. In DNA form, the CDR3 reads TGTGCCAGCAGCTTACAAGTGCCTCCCTACGAGCAGTACTTC. Amino acids: CASSLQVPPYEQYF.

The chain links TRBV28 to TRBJ1-2; 10 bases are a match to TRBD1. From germline, CDR1 is MDHEN and CDR2 SYDVKM. This CDR3 spans 13 amino acids. With V trimmed by 11 bases and J by 5 bases, 8 bases remained unmatched. CDR3 DNA: TGTGCCGCTCGACAGGGGGCAAAATATGGCTACACCTTC. Residues: CAARQGAKYGYTF.

V usage is TRBV5-6 and J usage is TRBJ2-2; D might be TRBD2 (5 bases). The CDR3 contains 16 residues. Trimming left V 4 bases short and J 0 bases short, with 13 bases between. Per the germline V gene, CDR1 is SGHDT and CDR2 is YYEEEE. The chain's CDR3 is CASSLERWANTGELFF. CDR3 DNA sequence: TGTGCCAGCAGCCTTGAGCGGTGGGCGAACACCGGGGAGCTGTTTTTT.

This clone has only one observation. V and J are TRBV7-9 and TRBJ2-7; D may match TRBD1 or TRBD2 (5 bases each). The CDR3 loop spans 13 amino acids. Trimming removed 2 bases from V and 12 bases from J, with 17 bases in between. CDR1 is SEHNR, CDR2 FQNEAQ, per germline (reference sequence). CDR3 DNA: TGTGCCAGCAGCTTAACTGGGTCCGGGGACGTGTACTTC. This encodes CASSLTGSGDVYF.

J is TRBJ2-1 and V is TRBV2; 12 nucleotides align to TRBD2. CDR3 size: 15 residues. From germline, CDR1 is SNHLY and CDR2 FYNNEI. After removal of 2 bases from V and 9 bases from J, the junction contained 5 bases not matched to a gene. CDR3 sequence: CASSESSGGASEQFF. The DNA of the CDR3 is TGTGCCAGCAGTGAATCTAGCGGGGGGGCCAGTGAGCAGTTCTTC.

The chain employs TRBV7-2 and TRBJ2-7; 8 bases align to TRBD2. The V gene end was trimmed by 1 base and the J gene end by 3 bases; junction bases not matched to a gene: 5. Per the germline V gene, CDR1 is SGHTA and CDR2 is FQGNSA. The CDR3 length is 15 residues. Here the CDR3 reads CASSLDGRGFYEQYF. The CDR3 coding sequence is TGTGCCAGCAGCTTAGACGGGAGGGGGTTCTACGAGCAGTACTTC. The variable domain in full, completed from reference TRBV7-2 and TRBJ2-7, reads GAGVSQSPSNKVTEKGKDVELRCDPISGHTALYWYRQSLGQGLEFLIYFQGNSAPDKSGLPSDRFSAERTGGSVSTLTIQRTQQEDSAVYLCASSLDGRGFYEQYFGPGTRLTVT.

The chain couples TRBV7-2 to TRBJ1-4; 7 bases fit TRBD1. CDR3 length equals 13 residues. With V trimmed by 7 bases and J by 8 bases, 7 bases remained unmatched. CDR1 is SGHTA and CDR2 is FQGNSA in the germline V gene. CDR3 sequence reads: CASTKRGPEKLFF. The CDR3 nucleotides are TGTGCCAGCACCAAGAGGGGGCCGGAAAAACTGTTTTTT. Full variable domain (missing parts from reference TRBV7-2 and TRBJ1-4): GAGVSQSPSNKVTEKGKDVELRCDPISGHTALYWYRQSLGQGLEFLIYFQGNSAPDKSGLPSDRFSAERTGGSVSTLTIQRTQQEDSAVYLCASTKRGPEKLFFGSGTQLSVL.

The chain carries TRBV16 and TRBJ2-7; D gene ambiguous. The CDR3 contains 12 residues. The germline V and J ends were trimmed by 0 bases and 4 bases, with 4 bases remaining between them. CDR1 and CDR2 (germline): KGHSY, FQNENV. The CDR3 region has the DNA TGTGCCAGCAGCCAATCGCTTTACGAGCAGTACTTC. This gives the protein CASSQSLYEQYF.

The rearrangement links TRBV19 to TRBJ2-5, with D perhaps TRBD1 (5 bases). The ends were cut back, 5 bases at V and 5 bases at J, with 9 bases in the middle. The germline V gene encodes CDR1 LNHDA and CDR2 SQIVND (reference sequence). The CDR3 extends over 12 amino acids. This chain's CDR3 is CASSDSAETQYF. The CDR3 nucleotides read TGTGCCAGTAGTGACAGCGCGGAGACCCAGTACTTC.

The gene calls are TRBV7-2 and TRBJ2-7; the D is unclear. Germline V CDR1 and CDR2: SGHTA, FQGNSA. The CDR3 consists of 12 residues. V lost 1 base to trimming and J lost 3 bases, with 4 bases between them. CDR3 DNA: TGTGCCAGCAGCTTAGTGGGCTACGAGCAGTACTTC. This gives the protein CASSLVGYEQYF.

In this sample, this clone turned up a few times. The rearrangement joins TRBV6-5 to TRBJ2-7; 7 bases line up with TRBD2. There are 14 residues in the CDR3. Unmatched junction bases numbered 7, after V lost 7 bases and J lost 1 base. The germline V gene encodes CDR1 MNHEY and CDR2 SVGAGI. The CDR3 nucleotides read TGTGCCAGCAAGTGGGCTAGCGGATCCTACGAGCAGTACTTC. Its protein is CASKWASGSYEQYF.

The V gene is TRBV10-1, the J gene TRBJ2-7; D remains unclear. This CDR3 region has 11 residues. The germline V and J ends were trimmed by 1 base and 7 bases, with 5 bases remaining between them. Germline CDR1 WNHNN, CDR2 SYGVQD (reference sequence). The CDR3 DNA is TGCGCCAGCAGTGAGTTGGGGGAGCAGTACTTC. It translates to CASSELGEQYF.

J is TRBJ2-1 and V is TRBV30; TRBD1 is a possible D gene (5 bases). V was shortened by 4 bases and J by 10 bases, with 11 bases between the two germline ends. The CDR3 runs to 11 residues. The germline V gene has CDR1 GTSNPN and CDR2 SVGIG (reference sequence). The CDR3 protein is CAWKGVLEQFF. The DNA for the CDR3 is TGTGCCTGGAAAGGGGTCTTGGAGCAGTTCTTC. The whole variable domain, filled in from reference TRBV30 and TRBJ2-1, reads SQTIHQWPATLVQPVGSPLSLECTVEGTSNPNLYWYRQAAGRGLQLLFYSVGIGQISSEVPQNLSASRPQDRQFILSSKKLLLSDSGFYLCAWKGVLEQFFGPGTRLTVL.